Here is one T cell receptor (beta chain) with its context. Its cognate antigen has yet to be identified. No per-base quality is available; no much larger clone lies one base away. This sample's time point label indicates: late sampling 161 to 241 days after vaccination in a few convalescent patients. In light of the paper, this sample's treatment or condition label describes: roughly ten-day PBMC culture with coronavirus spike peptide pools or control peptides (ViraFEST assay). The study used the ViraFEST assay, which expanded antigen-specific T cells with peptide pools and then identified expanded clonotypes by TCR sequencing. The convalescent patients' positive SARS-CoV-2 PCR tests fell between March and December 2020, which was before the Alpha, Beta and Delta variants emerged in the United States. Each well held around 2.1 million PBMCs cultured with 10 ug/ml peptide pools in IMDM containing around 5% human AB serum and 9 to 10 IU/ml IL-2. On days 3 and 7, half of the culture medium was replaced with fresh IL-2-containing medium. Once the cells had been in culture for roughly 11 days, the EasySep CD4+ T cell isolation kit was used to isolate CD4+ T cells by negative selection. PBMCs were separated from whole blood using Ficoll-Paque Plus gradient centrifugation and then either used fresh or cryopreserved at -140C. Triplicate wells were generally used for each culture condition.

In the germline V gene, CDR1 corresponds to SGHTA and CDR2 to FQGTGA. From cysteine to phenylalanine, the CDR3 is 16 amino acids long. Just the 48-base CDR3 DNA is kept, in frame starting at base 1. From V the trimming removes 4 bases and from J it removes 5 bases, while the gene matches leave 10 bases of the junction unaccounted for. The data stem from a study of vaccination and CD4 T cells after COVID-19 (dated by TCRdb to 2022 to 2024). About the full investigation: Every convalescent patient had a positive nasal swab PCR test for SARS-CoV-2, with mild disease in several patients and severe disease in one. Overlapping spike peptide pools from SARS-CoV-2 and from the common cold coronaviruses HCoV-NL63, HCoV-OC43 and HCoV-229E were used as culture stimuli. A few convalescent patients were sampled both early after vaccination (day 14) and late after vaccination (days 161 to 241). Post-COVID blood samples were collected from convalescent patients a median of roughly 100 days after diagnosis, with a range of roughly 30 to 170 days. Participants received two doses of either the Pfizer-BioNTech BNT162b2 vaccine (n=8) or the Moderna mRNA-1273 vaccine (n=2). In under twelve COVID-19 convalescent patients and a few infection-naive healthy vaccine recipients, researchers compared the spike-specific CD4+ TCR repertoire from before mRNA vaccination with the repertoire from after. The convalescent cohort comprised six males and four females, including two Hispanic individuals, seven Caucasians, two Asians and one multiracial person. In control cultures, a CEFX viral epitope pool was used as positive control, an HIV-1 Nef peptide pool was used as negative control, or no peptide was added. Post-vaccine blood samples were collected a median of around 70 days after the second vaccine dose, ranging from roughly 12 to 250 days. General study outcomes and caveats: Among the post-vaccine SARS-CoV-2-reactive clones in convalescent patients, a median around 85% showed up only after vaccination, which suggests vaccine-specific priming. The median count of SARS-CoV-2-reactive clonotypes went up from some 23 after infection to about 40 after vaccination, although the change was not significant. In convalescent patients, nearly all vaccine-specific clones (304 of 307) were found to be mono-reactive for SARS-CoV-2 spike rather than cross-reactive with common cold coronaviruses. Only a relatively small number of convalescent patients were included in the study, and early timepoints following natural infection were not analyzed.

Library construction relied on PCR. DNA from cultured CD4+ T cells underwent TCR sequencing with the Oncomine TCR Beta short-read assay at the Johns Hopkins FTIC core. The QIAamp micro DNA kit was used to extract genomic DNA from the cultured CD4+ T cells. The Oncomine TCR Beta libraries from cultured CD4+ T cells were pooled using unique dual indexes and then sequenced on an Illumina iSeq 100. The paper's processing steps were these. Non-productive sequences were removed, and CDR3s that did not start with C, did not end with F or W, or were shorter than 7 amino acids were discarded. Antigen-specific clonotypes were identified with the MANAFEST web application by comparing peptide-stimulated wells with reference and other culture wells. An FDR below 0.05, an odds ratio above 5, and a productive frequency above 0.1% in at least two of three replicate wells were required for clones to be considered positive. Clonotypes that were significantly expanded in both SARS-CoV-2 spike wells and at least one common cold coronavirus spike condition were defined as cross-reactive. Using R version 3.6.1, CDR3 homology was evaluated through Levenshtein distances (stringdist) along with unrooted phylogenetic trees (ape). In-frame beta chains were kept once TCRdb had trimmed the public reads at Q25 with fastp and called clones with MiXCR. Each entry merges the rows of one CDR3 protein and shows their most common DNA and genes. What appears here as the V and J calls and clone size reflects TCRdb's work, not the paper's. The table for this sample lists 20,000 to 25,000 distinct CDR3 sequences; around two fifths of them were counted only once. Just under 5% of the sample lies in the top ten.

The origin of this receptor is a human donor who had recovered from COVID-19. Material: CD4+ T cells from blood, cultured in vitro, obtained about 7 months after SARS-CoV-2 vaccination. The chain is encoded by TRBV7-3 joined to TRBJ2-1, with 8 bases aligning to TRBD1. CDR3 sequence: CASSSGQGLGDNEQFF. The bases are TGTGCCAGCAGCTCCGGACAGGGTTTAGGGGACAATGAGCAGTTCTTC. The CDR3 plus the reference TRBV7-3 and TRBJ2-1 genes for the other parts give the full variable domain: GAGVSQTPSNKVTEKGKYVELRCDPISGHTALYWYRQSLGQGPEFLIYFQGTGAADDSGLPNDRFFAVRPEGSVSTLKIQRTERGDSAVYLCASSSGQGLGDNEQFFGPGTRLTVL.